These 26 T cell receptor beta chains were all obtained from the same sample, sequenced in a study of neoadjuvant nivolumab and ipilimumab in lung cancer. Profiling relied on immunoSEQ multiplex PCR, and the TCRdb table lists in-frame clones only, not all of them. This table has fewer than 35,000 clones, 90% appearing once. Sequencing was performed on peripheral blood, taken after neoadjuvant nivolumab, alone or with ipilimumab, at or shortly before surgery. These receptors all stem from an adult with non-small cell lung cancer.

In this sample, this clone turned up once. The CDR3 DNA sequence: TGTGCCAGCAGCCCAACTAGCGGGGAGACCCAGTACTTC. Amino acids: CASSPTSGETQYF. The rearrangement links TRBV7-2 to TRBJ2-5, with TRBD2 matching 9 bases. CDR3 length: 13 residues. CDR1 and CDR2 from the germline V gene are SGHTA and FQGNSA. Losses at the gene ends were 5 bases for V and 5 bases for J; bases not matched to a gene: 3.

DNA for the CDR3: TGCGCCAGCAGCTTGGCGGGACTCACAGATACGCAGTATTTT. Its protein product is CASSLAGLTDTQYF. The chain couples TRBV5-1 to TRBJ2-3; maybe TRBD2 (6 bases). The CDR3 is 14 amino acids. The V gene's germline CDR1 is SGHRS and CDR2 YFSETQ. V was shortened by 0 bases and J by 2 bases, with 7 bases between the two germline ends.

The chain links TRBV11-2 to TRBJ2-1; D perhaps matches TRBD1 (6 bases). The CDR3 runs 15 residues. Trimming shortened V by 3 bases and J by 6 bases, and 15 bases separated the two germline ends. From germline, CDR1 is SGHAT and CDR2 FQNNGV. In DNA, the CDR3 is TGTGCCAGCAGCTTGTCGGACAGCAGGAGCAATGAGCAGTTCTTC. Its translation is CASSLSDSRSNEQFF.

This clone was seen more than once but under ten times. The CDR3 protein is CASSPPGVETQYF. CDR3 DNA sequence: TGTGCCAGCAGCCCCCCAGGGGTTGAGACCCAGTACTTC. The rearrangement links TRBV5-4 to TRBJ2-5; the D gene is possibly TRBD1 (6 bases). The CDR3 consists of 13 residues. The V gene's germline CDR1 is SGHNT and CDR2 YYREEE (reference sequence). V was clipped by 4 bases and J by 5 bases, with 12 bases between them.

This clone was found once. This chain joins TRBV5-1 and TRBJ2-1; either TRBD1 or TRBD2 may fit D (6 bases each). Germline-derived CDR1 and CDR2 are SGHRS and YFSETQ. Trimming took 4 bases from V and 6 from J, leaving 17 bases between them. The CDR3 runs to 15 residues. The CDR3 sequence is CASSPLAWGANEQFF. CDR3 in DNA: TGCGCCAGCAGCCCCCTCGCTTGGGGGGCCAATGAGCAGTTCTTC.

The chain links TRBV9 to TRBJ1-1, with D uncertain. CDR3 length equals 14 residues. Deletions cut 0 bases from V and 1 base from J, with 7 bases between. Germline CDR1 is SGDLS and CDR2 is YYNGEE. This CDR3 is CASSVEIENTEAFF. CDR3 coding DNA: TGTGCCAGCAGCGTAGAAATTGAGAACACTGAAGCTTTCTTT.

The chain carries TRBV5-1 and TRBJ2-7, with 8 nucleotides matching TRBD1. The junction had 9 bases not matched to a gene; V was cut back by 0 bases and J by 4 bases. CDR3 length: 16 residues. Germline CDR1 and CDR2: SGHRS and YFSETQ. The CDR3 sequence is CASSLESQGARYEQYF. In DNA, the CDR3 is TGCGCCAGCAGCTTGGAGTCTCAGGGGGCTCGGTACGAGCAGTACTTC.

The chain combines TRBV15 with TRBJ1-1; 8 nucleotides align to TRBD1. Per germline, CDR1 LNHNV and CDR2 YYDKDF (reference sequence). Losses at the gene ends were 0 bases for V and 11 bases for J; bases not matched to a gene: 5. The CDR3 totals 13 residues. The CDR3 DNA sequence: TGTGCCACCAGCAGAGACCGGACAGGGACTGCTTTCTTT. This translates into CATSRDRTGTAFF.

The chain carries TRBV7-2 and TRBJ1-1, with D maybe TRBD1 (6 bases). The ends were cut back, 5 bases at V and 3 bases at J, with 19 bases in the middle. CDR1 is SGHTA, CDR2 FQGNSA, per germline. The length of the CDR3 is 16 residues. The CDR3 nucleotides read TGTGCCAGCAGCCCCGCCGGGGGGCAGATGGACACTGAAGCTTTCTTT. Its protein is CASSPAGGQMDTEAFF.

The chain links TRBV7-2 to TRBJ2-1, with 9 bases fitting TRBD1. CDR3 length: 17 residues. Germline loops: CDR1 SGHTA, CDR2 FQGNSA. Trimming cost V 3 bases and J 4 bases; bases outside gene matches: 10. DNA of the CDR3: TGTGCCAGCAGCTTTAAGGTTCACGGGACAGGGTACAATGAGCAGTTCTTC. Translated: CASSFKVHGTGYNEQFF.

The CDR3 DNA is TGTGCCAGCTCCCCTAGCGGGGCGTACAATGAGCAGTTCTTC. Its protein is CASSPSGAYNEQFF. The rearrangement links TRBV5-4 to TRBJ2-1; 9 bases agree with TRBD2. The junction had 6 bases not matched to a gene; V was cut back by 7 bases and J by 4 bases. CDR1 and CDR2 (germline): SGHNT, YYREEE (reference sequence). CDR3 length: 14 residues.

CDR3 in amino acids: CASSRGGLNTGELFF. The CDR3 DNA sequence: TGTGCCAGCAGCAGGGGGGGGCTCAACACCGGGGAGCTGTTTTTT. The chain employs TRBV9 and TRBJ2-2; TRBD2 might be the D (7 bases). Germline CDR1 SGDLS, CDR2 YYNGEE. The CDR3 totals 15 residues. V lost 4 bases and J 2 bases, leaving 12 bases between the germline ends.

This chain links TRBV10-3 with TRBJ2-7; no definite D call. There are 12 residues in the CDR3. Per germline, CDR1 ENHRY and CDR2 SYGVKD. V was pared by 0 bases and J by 4 bases, with 4 bases between. The CDR3 sequence: CAISESGYEQYF. The CDR3 DNA follows: TGTGCCATCAGTGAGTCCGGATACGAGCAGTACTTC.

The table lists this clone with a few counts. The chain uses TRBV6-5 and TRBJ2-7; D gene uncertain. The germline V gene encodes CDR1 MNHEY and CDR2 SVGAGI. The CDR3 is made up of 12 amino acids. V lost 4 bases and J lost 0, with 4 bases in between. Written as DNA, the CDR3 is TGTGCCAGCAGTTCCCGCTCCTACGAGCAGTACTTC. Translation: CASSSRSYEQYF.

This clone appeared once. The genes are TRBV29-1 and TRBJ2-2, with D uncertain. The germline V gene has CDR1 SQVTM and CDR2 ANQGSEA. V was clipped by 0 bases and J by 0 bases, with 11 bases between them. The CDR3 loop spans 16 amino acids. In DNA, the CDR3 is TGCAGCGTTGAAGATCCCGGCAGGTCGAACACCGGGGAGCTGTTTTTT. Its translation is CSVEDPGRSNTGELFF.

The rearrangement links TRBV9 to TRBJ2-3, with 15 bases fitting TRBD2. The CDR3 runs 18 residues. V trimming: 0 bases; J trimming: 0 bases; junction bases outside the gene matches: 2. From germline, CDR1 is SGDLS and CDR2 YYNGEE. CDR3 sequence reads: CASSVGTSGGASTDTQYF. In DNA, the CDR3 is TGTGCCAGCAGCGTAGGGACTAGCGGGGGGGCTAGCACAGATACGCAGTATTTT.

The chain links TRBV5-4 to TRBJ2-3; 12 bases map to TRBD2. The CDR3 is 15 amino acids. V lost 3 bases, J lost 6 bases, and 5 bases stayed unmatched. Germline CDR1 reads SGHNT; CDR2 reads YYREEE (reference sequence). The CDR3 is CASSSSGGAWDTQYF. CDR3 in DNA: TGTGCCAGCAGCTCTAGCGGGGGGGCCTGGGATACGCAGTATTTT.

The CDR3 loop is CASSPGGNYGYTF. CDR3 DNA: TGTGCCAGCTCACCAGGGGGGAACTATGGCTACACCTTC. The V gene is TRBV18, the J gene TRBJ1-2; TRBD1 is a possible D gene (5 bases). Germline V gene lookup returns CDR1 KGHSH and CDR2 LQKENI. Trimming cost V 2 bases and J 2 bases, with 6 bases left between them. The CDR3 covers 13 residues.

The rearrangement uses TRBV5-6 and TRBJ1-1; TRBD1 might be the D (5 bases). CDR1 and CDR2 from the germline V gene are SGHDT and YYEEEE. The CDR3 sequence is 13 residues long. V gave up 0 bases and J gave up 11 bases, with 14 bases separating them. CDR3 DNA sequence: TGTGCCAGCAGCTTGGGGATGGGGCAGTGGGCTTTCTTT. Translating gives CASSLGMGQWAFF.

The CDR3 bases are TGTGCCAGCAAGGTCATACAGAACACTGAAGCTTTCTTT. Translation gives CASKVIQNTEAFF. The chain couples TRBV2 to TRBJ1-1; D is unclear. Germline assignment: CDR1 SNHLY and CDR2 FYNNEI. V was shortened by 7 bases and J by 1 base, with 10 bases between the two germline ends. The CDR3 spans 13 residues.

This chain connects TRBV4-1 to TRBJ1-2; D remains unclear. This CDR3 contains 13 residues. V shed 0 bases and J shed 10 bases, with 12 bases lying between them. Germline V gene data show CDR1 as MGHRA and CDR2 as YSYEKL. This CDR3 is CASSQEPGSDYTF. The CDR3 DNA reads as TGCGCCAGCAGCCAAGAGCCCGGCTCAGACTACACCTTC.

This clone was recorded once. The chain links TRBV18 to TRBJ2-3; 11 positions match TRBD2. CDR1 and CDR2 from the germline V gene are KGHSH and LQKENI. V lost 3 bases to trimming and J lost 3 bases; unmatched junction nucleotides: 8. The length of the CDR3 is 17 residues. CDR3 residues: CASSPSGLAGSTDTQYF. The CDR3, as DNA: TGTGCCAGCTCACCTTCCGGACTAGCGGGTTCAACAGATACGCAGTATTTT.

The CDR3 DNA reads as TGCGCCAGCAGCTTGTTACAGGGGCTGACCGGGGAGCTGTTTTTT. Protein: CASSLLQGLTGELFF. V usage is TRBV5-1 and J usage is TRBJ2-2, with 7 bases fitting TRBD1. Germline values: CDR1 SGHRS, CDR2 YFSETQ. V was clipped by 1 base and J by 5 bases; unmatched bases: 5. CDR3 length: 15 amino acids.

This clone was found a few times. The chain employs TRBV7-9 and TRBJ1-1; 7 bases align to TRBD1. The CDR3 runs 13 residues. The J segment lost 5 bases and the V segment lost 5 bases, leaving 5 bases of the junction unmatched. Germline V gene data show CDR1 as SEHNR and CDR2 as FQNEAQ (reference sequence). The chain's CDR3 is CASSPGQRTEAFF. The CDR3 DNA sequence: TGTGCCAGCAGCCCGGGACAGAGAACTGAAGCTTTCTTT.

The sample holds one count of this clone. V and J are TRBV5-1 and TRBJ1-4; 8 nucleotides agree with TRBD1. The trim removed 3 bases at V and 4 bases at J, leaving 14 bases unmatched. Germline values: CDR1 SGHRS, CDR2 YFSETQ. The CDR3 extends over 18 amino acids. Here the CDR3 DNA reads TGCGCCAGCAGCTCGGGCAGGGGGCGTTCGGGTCTTAATGAAAAACTGTTTTTT. Translation: CASSSGRGRSGLNEKLFF. The full variable domain, in which reference TRBV5-1 and TRBJ1-4 provide the parts outside the CDR3, is KAGVTQTPRYLIKTRGQQVTLSCSPISGHRSVSWYQQTPGQGLQFLFEYFSETQRNKGNFPGRFSGRQFSNSRSEMNVSTLELGDSALYLCASSSGRGRSGLNEKLFFGSGTQLSVL.

The chain couples TRBV2 to TRBJ1-6; D is uncertain. The V and J ends lost 0 bases and 9 bases respectively, with 9 bases between them. Germline V lookup: CDR1 SNHLY, CDR2 FYNNEI. The CDR3 is 14 residues long. This CDR3 is CASSEAGDRSPLHF. CDR3 nucleotides: TGTGCCAGCAGTGAAGCGGGAGACCGTTCACCCCTCCACTTT.